Detailed here is one T cell receptor beta chain. Its specificity is not known. A read error may produce the germline difference seen at one junction end. Germline V gene sequence: CDR1 SGHRS, CDR2 YFSETQ. The CDR3 contains 16 residues. The sample belongs to a study of read filtering for tumor transcriptome and immune sequencing. Molecular barcoded adaptors covering alpha/delta and beta/gamma chains were used on approximately 400 ng RNA. From the reads, TCRdb called clonotypes with MiXCR, one entry per CDR3 protein. The sample gives approximately 60,000 distinct CDR3 sequences, 20% of which show up once; about 17% is in the top ten. Broader study findings: Single-read clonotypes: approximately 87% of IR-seq clonotypes (roughly 3.5% of reads), 60% to 75% of RNA-seq clonotypes (roughly 45% of reads). IR-seq and RNA-seq agreed better without single-read clonotypes. Compared with RNA-seq, IR-seq gave much higher clonotype depth and reliability.

The receptor was isolated from a donor aged 40 or over with multiple myeloma. The chain couples TRBV5-1 to TRBJ2-1; 9 bases fit TRBD1. Sequenced sample: a population of CD138-negative cells sorted from bone marrow. The CDR3 sequence: CASSLSTGGPFNERFF. In DNA form, the CDR3 reads TGCGCCAGCAGCCTCTCGACAGGGGGGCCCTTCAATGAGCGGTTCTTC.